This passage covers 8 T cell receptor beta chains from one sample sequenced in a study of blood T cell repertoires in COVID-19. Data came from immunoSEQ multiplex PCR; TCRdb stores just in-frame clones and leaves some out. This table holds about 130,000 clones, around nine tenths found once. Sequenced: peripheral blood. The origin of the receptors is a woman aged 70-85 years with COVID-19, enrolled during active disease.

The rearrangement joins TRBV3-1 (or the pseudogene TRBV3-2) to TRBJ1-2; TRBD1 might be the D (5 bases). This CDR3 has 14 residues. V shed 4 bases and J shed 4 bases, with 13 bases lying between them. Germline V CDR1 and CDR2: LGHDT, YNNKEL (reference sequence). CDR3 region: CASSRRGTGYGYTF. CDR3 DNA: TGTGCCAGCAGCCGAAGGGGAACAGGCTATGGCTACACCTTC.

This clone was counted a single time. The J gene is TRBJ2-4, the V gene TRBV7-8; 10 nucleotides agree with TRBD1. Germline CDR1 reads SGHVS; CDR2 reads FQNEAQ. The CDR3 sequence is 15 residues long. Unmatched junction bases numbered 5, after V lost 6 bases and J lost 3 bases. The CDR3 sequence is CASRRDRGSKNIQYF. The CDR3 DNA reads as TGTGCCAGCAGGAGGGACAGGGGAAGCAAAAACATTCAGTACTTC.

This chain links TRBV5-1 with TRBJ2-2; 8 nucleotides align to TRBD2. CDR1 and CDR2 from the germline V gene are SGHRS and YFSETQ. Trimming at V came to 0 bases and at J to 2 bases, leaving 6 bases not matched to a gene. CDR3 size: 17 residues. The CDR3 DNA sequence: TGCGCCAGCAGCTTGGTCACAGCGGGGGTCAACACCGGGGAGCTGTTTTTT. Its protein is CASSLVTAGVNTGELFF. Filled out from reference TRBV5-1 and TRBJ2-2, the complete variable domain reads KAGVTQTPRYLIKTRGQQVTLSCSPISGHRSVSWYQQTPGQGLQFLFEYFSETQRNKGNFPGRFSGRQFSNSRSEMNVSTLELGDSALYLCASSLVTAGVNTGELFFGEGSRLTVL.

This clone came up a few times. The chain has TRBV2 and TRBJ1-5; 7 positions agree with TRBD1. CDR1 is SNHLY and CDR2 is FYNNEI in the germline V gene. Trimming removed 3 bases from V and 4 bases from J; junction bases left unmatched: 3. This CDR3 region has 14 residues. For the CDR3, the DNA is TGTGCCAGCAGTGATAGGGGGCGGAATCAGCCCCAGCATTTT. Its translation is CASSDRGRNQPQHF.

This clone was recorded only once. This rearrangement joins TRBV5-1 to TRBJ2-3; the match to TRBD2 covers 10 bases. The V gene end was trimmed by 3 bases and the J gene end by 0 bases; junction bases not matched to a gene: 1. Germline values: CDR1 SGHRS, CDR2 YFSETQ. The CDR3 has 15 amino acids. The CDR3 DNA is TGCGCCAGCAGCTCACTAGCGGGGAGCACAGATACGCAGTATTTT. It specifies CASSSLAGSTDTQYF.

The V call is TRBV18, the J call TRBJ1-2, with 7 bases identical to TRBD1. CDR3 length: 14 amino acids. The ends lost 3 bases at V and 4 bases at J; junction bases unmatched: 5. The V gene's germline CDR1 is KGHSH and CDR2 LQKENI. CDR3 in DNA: TGTGCCAGCTCACCCGGCGGGGACAGCTATGGCTACACCTTC. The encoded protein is CASSPGGDSYGYTF.

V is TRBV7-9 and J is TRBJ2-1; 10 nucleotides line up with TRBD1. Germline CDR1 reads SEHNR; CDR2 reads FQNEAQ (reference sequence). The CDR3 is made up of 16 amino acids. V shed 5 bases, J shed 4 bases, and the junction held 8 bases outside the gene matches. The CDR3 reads CASSRDGTGVYNEQFF. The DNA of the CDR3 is TGTGCCAGCAGCCGCGACGGGACAGGGGTATACAATGAGCAGTTCTTC.

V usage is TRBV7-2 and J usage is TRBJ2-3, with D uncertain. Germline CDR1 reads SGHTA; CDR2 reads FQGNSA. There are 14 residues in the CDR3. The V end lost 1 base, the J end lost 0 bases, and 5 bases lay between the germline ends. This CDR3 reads CASSLERSTDTQYF. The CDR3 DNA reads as TGTGCCAGCAGCTTAGAACGGAGCACAGATACGCAGTATTTT.